Presented here are 4 T cell receptor beta chains from one specimen sequenced in a study of glioma-infiltrating T cells after dendritic cell vaccination. The method was immunoSEQ multiplex PCR; TCRdb's version includes in-frame clones alone and lacks a portion of them. The sample lists about 87,000 clones, 85% to 90% seen once, with approximately 2.9% in the top ten. Sequenced here: blood, sampled before dendritic cell vaccination. The source of these receptors is a human donor with glioblastoma.

The J gene is TRBJ2-2, the V gene TRBV19; TRBD1 agrees at 10 bases. Germline V gene lookup returns CDR1 LNHDA and CDR2 SQIVND (reference sequence). J lost 7 bases, V lost 6 bases, and 5 bases had no gene match. This CDR3 has 14 amino acids. The CDR3 sequence: CASSFGTGVGELFF. The CDR3, as DNA: TGTGCCAGTAGCTTCGGGACAGGGGTCGGGGAGCTGTTTTTT.

This chain uses TRBV6-1 with TRBJ2-4; TRBD1 aligns across 7 bases. V was clipped by 7 bases and J by 0 bases; unmatched bases: 3. Germline values: CDR1 MNHNS, CDR2 SASEGT. This CDR3 region has 14 residues. The CDR3 spells CASTTGVAKNIQYF. CDR3 sequence (DNA): TGTGCCAGCACCACAGGGGTAGCCAAAAACATTCAGTACTTC.

V is TRBV15 and J is TRBJ1-4; D ambiguous. CDR1 LNHNV and CDR2 YYDKDF come from the germline V gene (reference sequence). The V end was cut by 1 base, the J end by 8 bases, with 5 bases between. CDR3 size: 12 residues. CDR3 loop: CATSRGAEKLFF. CDR3 nucleotide sequence: TGTGCCACCAGCAGAGGCGCCGAAAAACTGTTTTTT.

The sample holds one count of this clone. V gene TRBV27 combines with J gene TRBJ2-7, with TRBD1 matching over 8 bases. CDR1 is MNHEY, CDR2 SMNVEV, per germline (reference sequence). The CDR3 spans 14 residues. Trimming at V came to 6 bases and at J to 6 bases, leaving 10 bases not matched to a gene. The CDR3 loop reads CASSPGQGRTEQYF. The CDR3 nucleotides read TGTGCCAGCAGCCCAGGACAGGGTAGAACCGAGCAGTACTTC.